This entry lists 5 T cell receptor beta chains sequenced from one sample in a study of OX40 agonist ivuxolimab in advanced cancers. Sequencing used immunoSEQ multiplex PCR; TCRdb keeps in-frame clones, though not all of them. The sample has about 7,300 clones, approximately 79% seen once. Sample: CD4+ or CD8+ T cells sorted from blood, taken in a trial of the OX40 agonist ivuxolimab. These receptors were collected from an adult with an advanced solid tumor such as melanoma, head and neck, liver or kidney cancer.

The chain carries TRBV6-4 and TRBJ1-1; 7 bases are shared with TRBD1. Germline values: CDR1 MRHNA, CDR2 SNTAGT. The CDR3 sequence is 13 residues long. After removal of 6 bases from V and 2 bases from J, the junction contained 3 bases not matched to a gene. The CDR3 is CASSWDSNTEAFF. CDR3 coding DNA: TGTGCCAGCAGCTGGGACAGTAACACTGAAGCTTTCTTT.

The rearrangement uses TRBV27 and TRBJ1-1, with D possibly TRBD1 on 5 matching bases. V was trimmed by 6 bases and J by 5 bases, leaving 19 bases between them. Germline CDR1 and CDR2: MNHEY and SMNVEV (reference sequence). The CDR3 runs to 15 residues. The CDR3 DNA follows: TGTGCCAGCAGCCGGGGACGGTCGGGCGGTACTGAAGCTTTCTTT. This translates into CASSRGRSGGTEAFF.

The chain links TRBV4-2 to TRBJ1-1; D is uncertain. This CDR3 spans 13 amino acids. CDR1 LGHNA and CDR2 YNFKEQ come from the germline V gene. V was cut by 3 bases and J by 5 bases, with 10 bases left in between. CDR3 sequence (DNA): TGTGCCAGCAGCCAGGGCCCCGGGACTGAAGCTTTCTTT. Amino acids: CASSQGPGTEAFF.

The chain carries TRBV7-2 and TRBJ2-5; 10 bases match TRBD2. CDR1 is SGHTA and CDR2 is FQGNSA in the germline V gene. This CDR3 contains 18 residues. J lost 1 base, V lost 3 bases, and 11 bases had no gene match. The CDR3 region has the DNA TGTGCCAGCAGCTTTCCTCTAGCGGGGGTGGATCCCCAAGAGACCCAGTACTTC. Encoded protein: CASSFPLAGVDPQETQYF.

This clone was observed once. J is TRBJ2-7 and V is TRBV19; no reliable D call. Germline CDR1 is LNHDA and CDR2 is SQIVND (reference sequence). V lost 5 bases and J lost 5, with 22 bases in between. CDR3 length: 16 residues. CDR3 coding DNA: TGTGCCAGTAGTTTGAGCCCCGGACGGACGAGGAACGAGCAGTACTTC. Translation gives CASSLSPGRTRNEQYF.